What follows are 8 T cell receptor beta chains derived from one specimen sequenced in a study of T cell repertoires in cytomegalovirus infection. TCRdb redid the calling of the reads with MiXCR, one entry per CDR3 protein. The table has under 350,000 distinct CDR3 sequences, more than 9% seen once. Material: PBMCs. These receptors came from a human donor in good health (CMV status not recorded). Some clones in this sample may be carry-over from other donors' samples.

The table lists this clonotype with many counts. The chain uses TRBV12-3 or TRBV12-4 and TRBJ1-5; D uncertain. V lost 9 bases and J lost 0, with 9 bases in between. The CDR3 runs to 13 residues. CDR3 loop: CASSGYSNQPQHF. The CDR3 DNA follows: TGTGCCAGTTCTGGGTATAGCAATCAGCCCCAGCATTTT.

This clonotype was counted ten times or more. The chain combines TRBV7-2 with TRBJ2-1; TRBD2 matches at 11 bases. Trimming cost V 5 bases and J 5 bases; bases outside gene matches: 5. CDR3 length: 15 amino acids. Germline assignment: CDR1 SGHTA and CDR2 FQGNSA. DNA of the CDR3: TGTGCCAGCAGCCCAGGGACTAGCGGCCACAATGAGCAGTTCTTC. Translating it yields CASSPGTSGHNEQFF.

In its sample, this clonotype was seen many times. This chain links TRBV7-2 with TRBJ2-1; D is unresolved. Germline assignment: CDR1 SGHTA and CDR2 FQGNSA. Trimming took off 4 bases at V and 6 bases at J, with 13 bases between the two ends. The CDR3 is 14 residues long. CDR3 loop: CASSSHGVFNEQFF. CDR3 nucleotide sequence: TGTGCCAGCAGCTCTCATGGGGTCTTCAATGAGCAGTTCTTC. Full variable domain (remainder filled in from reference TRBV7-2 and TRBJ2-1): GAGVSQSPSNKVTEKGKDVELRCDPISGHTALYWYRQSLGQGLEFLIYFQGNSAPDKSGLPSDRFSAERTGGSVSTLTIQRTQQEDSAVYLCASSSHGVFNEQFFGPGTRLTVL.

This clonotype was seen a handful of times. V gene TRBV5-1 combines with J gene TRBJ1-2; tentative D call: TRBD1 (6 bases). Germline assignment: CDR1 SGHRS and CDR2 YFSETQ. The CDR3 spans 13 residues. Deletions cut 4 bases from V and 5 bases from J, with 12 bases between. This CDR3 reads CASSPEGGYGYTF. For the CDR3, the DNA is TGCGCCAGCAGCCCGGAAGGGGGTTATGGCTACACCTTC.

The chain joins TRBV20-1 to TRBJ2-2, with TRBD2 identical over 9 bases. This CDR3 spans 15 amino acids. The germline V gene encodes CDR1 DFQATT and CDR2 SNEGSKA (reference sequence). CDR3 sequence: CSALTSGMPSGELFF. CDR3 nucleotide sequence: TGCAGCGCGCTGACTAGCGGTATGCCCTCCGGGGAGCTGTTTTTT.

V and J are TRBV6-5 and TRBJ2-7; 8 bases fit TRBD1. Per the germline V gene, CDR1 is MNHEY and CDR2 is SVGAGI. This CDR3 is built from 14 residues. Unmatched junction bases numbered 6, after V lost 6 bases and J lost 2 bases. CDR3 sequence (DNA): TGTGCCAGCAGGGATACGGACAGGGCCTACGAGCAGTACTTC. Protein sequence: CASRDTDRAYEQYF.

Regarding this clonotype: It is likely a read error, because the conserved phenylalanine at the end of the CDR3 is missing. The chain links TRBV12-3 or TRBV12-4 to TRBJ2-5, with no clear D. The CDR3 runs to 12 residues. V was trimmed by 5 bases and J by 5 bases, leaving 9 bases between them. CDR3 in amino acids: CASSRERETQYL. DNA of the CDR3: TGTGCCAGCAGTAGGGAACGGGAGACCCAGTACCTC.

With regard to this clonotype: At one end the junction does not follow the germline gene, possibly because of a read error. This chain uses TRBV14 with TRBJ1-5, with a tentative D call TRBD1 (5 bases). The length of the CDR3 is 15 residues. Germline lookup yields CDR1 SGHDN and CDR2 FVKESK. CDR3 in DNA: TGTGCCAGCAGCCAAGGGGGCGGCCCCAATCAGGCCCAGCATTTT. Encoded protein: CASSQGGGPNQAQHF.